This TCR beta chain is from a study of beta chain features in type 1 diabetes (dated by TCRdb to 2017 to 2018). In the study overall: Patients and healthy donors did not differ in mean age, gender distribution, total cell number or subset yield. A total of roughly 98,000,000 sorted cells were examined across all samples, and RNA yield correlated strongly with the number of cells per subset. In the study, recently diagnosed type 1 diabetes patients and matched healthy donors were compared on the TCRB repertoires of their sorted circulating CD4+ T cell subsets. Whereas all 30 or so donors provided naive and central memory subsets, regulatory and stem cell-like memory subsets were isolated from just 8 patients and roughly eight healthy donors. Results and caveats for the whole study, not just this receptor: Sequencing cDNA rather than genomic DNA could over-represent highly expressing activated cells, although activation and CD3 levels did not differ between groups. Because the HLA sub-analyses included only small numbers of individuals, any influence of HLA type on TCRB rearrangement was left unresolved. Naive, central memory and regulatory TCRB repertoires appeared to be more alike among patients than among healthy donors. At VDJ recombination sites, type 1 diabetes patients had fewer insertions and more deleted nucleotides, which implies abnormalities in thymic rearrangement. A moderate but significant shortening of TCRB CDR3 length was observed in type 1 diabetes patients in all four CD4+ subsets. Shorter templates might be favored by PCR, yet because patient and control samples were amplified and corrected together, any such skew would affect both groups equally.

About this clone itself: Its target antigen remains unknown. No much larger clonotype is one base removed from it; base qualities were not supplied.

All of the isolated RNA was reverse transcribed with the High Capacity cDNA Reverse Transcription Kit, so expressed TCRB transcripts were sequenced. Deep immunoSEQ sequencing was performed on naive, central memory and regulatory T cell samples, with an average of roughly 3.5 million total reads per sample. Sorted cells were lysed in RLT buffer and RNA was extracted with DNase-treated RNeasy Micro or Mini kits, depending on cell number. To prevent cross-contamination, every cell subset was processed on its own, while patient and healthy donor samples were processed together. The immunoSEQ multiplex PCR was used to amplify TCRB sequences from cDNA, yielding 87-bp fragments that span the CDR3 region. Sequencing of the amplicons was done on the Illumina HiSeq platform. The source study handled its data this way. PCR bias was corrected computationally using synthetic template baselines, and reads within Hamming distance 2 were collapsed, with unmergeable singletons discarded. Reads were aligned against IMGT to assign V, D and J genes, CDR3 length and insertions or deletions at six rearrangement sites. Within each subset, clonotype counts were normalized to the number of sorted cells before true diversity and Gini coefficients were calculated with the tcR R package. The overlap coefficient, calculated on TCRB nucleotide sequences, was used to quantify repertoire sharing. Out-of-frame TCRB sequences from naive cells were analyzed to stand in for the pre-selection repertoire. TCRdb holds this immuneACCESS table with in-frame rearrangements only. Some clones are missing; in checked studies, unresolved V genes explain under half, and the rest has no known cause. D and trimming were read from the DNA, whereas the V and J calls and clone size are those reported in that table. This sample has about 400,000 clones in its table, and 10% to 15% of those were observed once. The ten top clones hold approximately 0.01% of the sample.

Each donor gave one peripheral blood draw, averaging approximately 110 mL, which was collected into heparinised tubes. A BD FACSAria II and a panel including CD45RO, CCR7, CD25, CD127, CD95 and CD27 were used to sort naive, central memory, regulatory and stem cell-like memory CD4+ T cells. A purity above 98% was achieved for all sorted populations. PBMCs were isolated immediately by Lymphoprep density gradient centrifugation and stained directly without culture. So that batch effects would be minimized, each experiment stained and sorted samples in pairs, pairing one healthy donor with one patient. The CDR3 runs 14 amino acids, cysteine and phenylalanine included. Only CDR3 DNA is held: 42 bases, read in frame from base 1. Trimming costs V 1 base and J 7 bases, and their ends lie 14 bases apart. In the germline V gene (reference sequence), CDR1 corresponds to GTSNPN and CDR2 to SVGIG.

Sequenced: naive CD4+ T cells from blood. Explained via the paper, the cell subset or site label denotes: true naive CD4+ T cells. The TCR comes from a woman aged 18-35 years with type 1 diabetes. The rearrangement joined TRBV30 to TRBJ1-5, with no confidently assigned D gene. The DNA sequence is TGTGCCTGGAGTGCGGAGGGCCATCGCCAGCCCCAGCATTTT. Its translation reads: CAWSAEGHRQPQHF. Where the CDR3 stops, the reference TRBV30 and TRBJ1-5 genes take over; the full variable domain is SQTIHQWPATLVQPVGSPLSLECTVEGTSNPNLYWYRQAAGRGLQLLFYSVGIGQISSEVPQNLSASRPQDRQFILSSKKLLLSDSGFYLCAWSAEGHRQPQHFGDGTRLSIL.